The T cell receptor beta chain under discussion was sequenced for a study of Ad26.COV2.S vaccination and SARS-CoV-2 variants. Study-wide findings and caveats: After vaccination, reports described spike-specific CD8+ and CD4+ T cell responses as showing substantial breadth. Across vaccine and placebo recipients, the breadth of non-spike TCRs was similar. The analyses of TCR breadth and depth may have understated the size of total T cell responses.

Treatment denoted: about 20 received Ad26.COV2.S at low or high dose, single or two shots; several received placebo; per-sample allocation not given. Day 63 after the first injection of vaccine or placebo was the sampling time. Boston hosted the donor, who was an adult aged 18-55 years. Profiling relied on immunoSEQ multiplex PCR, and the TCRdb table lists in-frame clones only, not all of them. The sample records about 350,000 clones, roughly 85% being singletons. Remarks on this clone: The antigen is unknown. The same CDR3 can be traced to other DNA sequences in this sample.

Germline V gene sequence: CDR1 KGHSH, CDR2 LQKENI. The V gene end was trimmed by 3 bases and the J gene end by 3 bases; junction bases not matched to a gene: 4. The CDR3 spans 16 residues. This TCR came from a person between 18 and 65 years old who received the Ad26.COV2.S COVID-19 vaccine or a placebo. The gene calls are TRBV18 and TRBJ2-3; TRBD2 matches at 12 bases. The material was peripheral blood, obtained in a trial of Ad26.COV2.S vaccine versus placebo. The CDR3 spells CASSPLAGGSTDTQYF. The CDR3 nucleotides are TGTGCCAGCTCACCCCTAGCGGGAGGGTCTACAGATACGCAGTATTTT.